This TCR beta chain was observed in a study of blood T cell repertoires in COVID-19. Study information: Acute and convalescent COVID-19 specimens originated in the United States, Italy and Spain.

Those enrolled in Seattle joined during active infection and were followed longitudinally afterward. Only in-frame clones appear in the TCRdb table, and some are missing; sequencing was by immunoSEQ multiplex PCR. The profile shows roughly 75,000 clones, about 86% of them singletons. This clone occurred a few times. The V gene's germline CDR1 is MNHEY and CDR2 SMNVEV (reference sequence). The CDR3 sequence is 13 residues long. The V and J ends lost 3 bases and 5 bases respectively, with 8 bases between them. The sequence was obtained from a man older than 75 with COVID-19, enrolled during active disease. The rearrangement uses TRBV27 and TRBJ1-5; D gene unclear. The specimen sequenced was peripheral blood. In DNA form, the CDR3 reads TGTGCCAGCAGTTTGAGGGCTGATCAGCCCCAGCATTTT. Protein sequence: CASSLRADQPQHF.